Listed below are T cell receptor beta chains from one sample, sequenced in a study of blood T cell repertoires in COVID-19. The data were produced by immunoSEQ multiplex PCR, yet TCRdb's version contains in-frame clones alone and is incomplete. The repertoire holds roughly 160,000 clones, with around 82% as singletons. The source material was peripheral blood. These TCRs come from a man aged 70 or older with active or convalescent COVID-19. The CDR3 runs from the conserved cysteine through the conserved F or W. D genes are given only for firm matches. Size values are once, few and many counts, or a class for expanded clones, and some rows have none.

J gene | CDR3 length | D gene | V gene | clone size | CDR3 DNA | CDR3 protein
TRBJ2-1 | 16 | TRBD2 | TRBV7-2 | . | TGTGCCAGCAGCCCGTCTAGCGGGAGCTCCTACAATGAGCAGTTCTTC | CASSPSSGSSYNEQFF
TRBJ2-2 | 14 | . | TRBV5-1 | . | TGCGCCAGCAGCCCCGGACAGAACACCGGGGAGCTGTTTTTT | CASSPGQNTGELFF
TRBJ2-2 | 15 | TRBD1 | TRBV2 | . | TGTGCCAGCAGACGGGACAGCGCGACCGCCGGGGAGCTGTTTTTT | CASRRDSATAGELFF
TRBJ1-4 | 14 | . | TRBV5-1 | . | TGCGCCAGCAGGCTAGTGGGTTCTAATGAAAAACTGTTTTTT | CASRLVGSNEKLFF
TRBJ2-1 | 16 | TRBD2 | TRBV4-3 | . | TGCGCCAGCAGCCAAGAAGCCGCGGGGGGCTTCCATGAGCAGTTCTTC | CASSQEAAGGFHEQFF
TRBJ2-3 | 15 | TRBD2 | TRBV25-1 | . | TGTGCCAGCAGTGTGACTAGCGGGAACACAGATACGCAGTATTTT | CASSVTSGNTDTQYF
TRBJ2-5 | 15 | TRBD1 | TRBV7-2 | . | TGTGCCAGCAGCACCCAGGGACAGGTACAAGAGACCCAGTACTTC | CASSTQGQVQETQYF
TRBJ2-2 | 16 | . | TRBV6-1 | . | TGTGCCAGCAGTGTAACAGCCATCTCGAACACCGGGGAGCTGTTTTTT | CASSVTAISNTGELFF
TRBJ1-1 | 13 | TRBD1 | TRBV6-5 | . | TGTGCCACCTCCAGGGGGCGCATCACTGAAGCTTTCTTT | CATSRGRITEAFF
TRBJ2-5 | 16 | TRBD2 | TRBV7-6 | . | TGTGCCAGCAGCTTATGGCCGGGGGGAAAGAGAGAGACCCAGTACTTC | CASSLWPGGKRETQYF
TRBJ1-5 | 16 | . | TRBV7-8 | . | TGTGCCAGCAGCCCGCCAATCCGACACGGCAATCAGCCCCAGCATTTT | CASSPPIRHGNQPQHF
TRBJ2-5 | 16 | TRBD2 | TRBV29-1 | . | TGCAGCGTTGAGCCTGGACTAGCGGGAACCCTAGAGACCCAGTACTTC | CSVEPGLAGTLETQYF
TRBJ1-4 | 13 | . | TRBV30 | . | TGTGCCTGGGAGGTGCAGGGGAGCGAAAAACTGTTTTTT | CAWEVQGSEKLFF
TRBJ1-1 | 13 | . | TRBV2 | . | TGTGCCAGCAGGAACCAGGGGTTCACTGAAGCTTTCTTT | CASRNQGFTEAFF
TRBJ1-1 | 15 | . | TRBV27 | once | TGTGCCAGCAGATTGGCAGGGGCAATAAACACTGAAGCTTTCTTT | CASRLAGAINTEAFF
TRBJ2-1 | 15 | . | TRBV20-1 | few | TGCAGTGCTAGTCCGAGCAGGGGCACCTACAATGAGCAGTTCTTC | CSASPSRGTYNEQFF
TRBJ1-3 | 15 | TRBD1 | TRBV7-2 | . | TGTGCCAGCAGTCAACAGGGGCTCGCTGGAAACACCATATATTTT | CASSQQGLAGNTIYF